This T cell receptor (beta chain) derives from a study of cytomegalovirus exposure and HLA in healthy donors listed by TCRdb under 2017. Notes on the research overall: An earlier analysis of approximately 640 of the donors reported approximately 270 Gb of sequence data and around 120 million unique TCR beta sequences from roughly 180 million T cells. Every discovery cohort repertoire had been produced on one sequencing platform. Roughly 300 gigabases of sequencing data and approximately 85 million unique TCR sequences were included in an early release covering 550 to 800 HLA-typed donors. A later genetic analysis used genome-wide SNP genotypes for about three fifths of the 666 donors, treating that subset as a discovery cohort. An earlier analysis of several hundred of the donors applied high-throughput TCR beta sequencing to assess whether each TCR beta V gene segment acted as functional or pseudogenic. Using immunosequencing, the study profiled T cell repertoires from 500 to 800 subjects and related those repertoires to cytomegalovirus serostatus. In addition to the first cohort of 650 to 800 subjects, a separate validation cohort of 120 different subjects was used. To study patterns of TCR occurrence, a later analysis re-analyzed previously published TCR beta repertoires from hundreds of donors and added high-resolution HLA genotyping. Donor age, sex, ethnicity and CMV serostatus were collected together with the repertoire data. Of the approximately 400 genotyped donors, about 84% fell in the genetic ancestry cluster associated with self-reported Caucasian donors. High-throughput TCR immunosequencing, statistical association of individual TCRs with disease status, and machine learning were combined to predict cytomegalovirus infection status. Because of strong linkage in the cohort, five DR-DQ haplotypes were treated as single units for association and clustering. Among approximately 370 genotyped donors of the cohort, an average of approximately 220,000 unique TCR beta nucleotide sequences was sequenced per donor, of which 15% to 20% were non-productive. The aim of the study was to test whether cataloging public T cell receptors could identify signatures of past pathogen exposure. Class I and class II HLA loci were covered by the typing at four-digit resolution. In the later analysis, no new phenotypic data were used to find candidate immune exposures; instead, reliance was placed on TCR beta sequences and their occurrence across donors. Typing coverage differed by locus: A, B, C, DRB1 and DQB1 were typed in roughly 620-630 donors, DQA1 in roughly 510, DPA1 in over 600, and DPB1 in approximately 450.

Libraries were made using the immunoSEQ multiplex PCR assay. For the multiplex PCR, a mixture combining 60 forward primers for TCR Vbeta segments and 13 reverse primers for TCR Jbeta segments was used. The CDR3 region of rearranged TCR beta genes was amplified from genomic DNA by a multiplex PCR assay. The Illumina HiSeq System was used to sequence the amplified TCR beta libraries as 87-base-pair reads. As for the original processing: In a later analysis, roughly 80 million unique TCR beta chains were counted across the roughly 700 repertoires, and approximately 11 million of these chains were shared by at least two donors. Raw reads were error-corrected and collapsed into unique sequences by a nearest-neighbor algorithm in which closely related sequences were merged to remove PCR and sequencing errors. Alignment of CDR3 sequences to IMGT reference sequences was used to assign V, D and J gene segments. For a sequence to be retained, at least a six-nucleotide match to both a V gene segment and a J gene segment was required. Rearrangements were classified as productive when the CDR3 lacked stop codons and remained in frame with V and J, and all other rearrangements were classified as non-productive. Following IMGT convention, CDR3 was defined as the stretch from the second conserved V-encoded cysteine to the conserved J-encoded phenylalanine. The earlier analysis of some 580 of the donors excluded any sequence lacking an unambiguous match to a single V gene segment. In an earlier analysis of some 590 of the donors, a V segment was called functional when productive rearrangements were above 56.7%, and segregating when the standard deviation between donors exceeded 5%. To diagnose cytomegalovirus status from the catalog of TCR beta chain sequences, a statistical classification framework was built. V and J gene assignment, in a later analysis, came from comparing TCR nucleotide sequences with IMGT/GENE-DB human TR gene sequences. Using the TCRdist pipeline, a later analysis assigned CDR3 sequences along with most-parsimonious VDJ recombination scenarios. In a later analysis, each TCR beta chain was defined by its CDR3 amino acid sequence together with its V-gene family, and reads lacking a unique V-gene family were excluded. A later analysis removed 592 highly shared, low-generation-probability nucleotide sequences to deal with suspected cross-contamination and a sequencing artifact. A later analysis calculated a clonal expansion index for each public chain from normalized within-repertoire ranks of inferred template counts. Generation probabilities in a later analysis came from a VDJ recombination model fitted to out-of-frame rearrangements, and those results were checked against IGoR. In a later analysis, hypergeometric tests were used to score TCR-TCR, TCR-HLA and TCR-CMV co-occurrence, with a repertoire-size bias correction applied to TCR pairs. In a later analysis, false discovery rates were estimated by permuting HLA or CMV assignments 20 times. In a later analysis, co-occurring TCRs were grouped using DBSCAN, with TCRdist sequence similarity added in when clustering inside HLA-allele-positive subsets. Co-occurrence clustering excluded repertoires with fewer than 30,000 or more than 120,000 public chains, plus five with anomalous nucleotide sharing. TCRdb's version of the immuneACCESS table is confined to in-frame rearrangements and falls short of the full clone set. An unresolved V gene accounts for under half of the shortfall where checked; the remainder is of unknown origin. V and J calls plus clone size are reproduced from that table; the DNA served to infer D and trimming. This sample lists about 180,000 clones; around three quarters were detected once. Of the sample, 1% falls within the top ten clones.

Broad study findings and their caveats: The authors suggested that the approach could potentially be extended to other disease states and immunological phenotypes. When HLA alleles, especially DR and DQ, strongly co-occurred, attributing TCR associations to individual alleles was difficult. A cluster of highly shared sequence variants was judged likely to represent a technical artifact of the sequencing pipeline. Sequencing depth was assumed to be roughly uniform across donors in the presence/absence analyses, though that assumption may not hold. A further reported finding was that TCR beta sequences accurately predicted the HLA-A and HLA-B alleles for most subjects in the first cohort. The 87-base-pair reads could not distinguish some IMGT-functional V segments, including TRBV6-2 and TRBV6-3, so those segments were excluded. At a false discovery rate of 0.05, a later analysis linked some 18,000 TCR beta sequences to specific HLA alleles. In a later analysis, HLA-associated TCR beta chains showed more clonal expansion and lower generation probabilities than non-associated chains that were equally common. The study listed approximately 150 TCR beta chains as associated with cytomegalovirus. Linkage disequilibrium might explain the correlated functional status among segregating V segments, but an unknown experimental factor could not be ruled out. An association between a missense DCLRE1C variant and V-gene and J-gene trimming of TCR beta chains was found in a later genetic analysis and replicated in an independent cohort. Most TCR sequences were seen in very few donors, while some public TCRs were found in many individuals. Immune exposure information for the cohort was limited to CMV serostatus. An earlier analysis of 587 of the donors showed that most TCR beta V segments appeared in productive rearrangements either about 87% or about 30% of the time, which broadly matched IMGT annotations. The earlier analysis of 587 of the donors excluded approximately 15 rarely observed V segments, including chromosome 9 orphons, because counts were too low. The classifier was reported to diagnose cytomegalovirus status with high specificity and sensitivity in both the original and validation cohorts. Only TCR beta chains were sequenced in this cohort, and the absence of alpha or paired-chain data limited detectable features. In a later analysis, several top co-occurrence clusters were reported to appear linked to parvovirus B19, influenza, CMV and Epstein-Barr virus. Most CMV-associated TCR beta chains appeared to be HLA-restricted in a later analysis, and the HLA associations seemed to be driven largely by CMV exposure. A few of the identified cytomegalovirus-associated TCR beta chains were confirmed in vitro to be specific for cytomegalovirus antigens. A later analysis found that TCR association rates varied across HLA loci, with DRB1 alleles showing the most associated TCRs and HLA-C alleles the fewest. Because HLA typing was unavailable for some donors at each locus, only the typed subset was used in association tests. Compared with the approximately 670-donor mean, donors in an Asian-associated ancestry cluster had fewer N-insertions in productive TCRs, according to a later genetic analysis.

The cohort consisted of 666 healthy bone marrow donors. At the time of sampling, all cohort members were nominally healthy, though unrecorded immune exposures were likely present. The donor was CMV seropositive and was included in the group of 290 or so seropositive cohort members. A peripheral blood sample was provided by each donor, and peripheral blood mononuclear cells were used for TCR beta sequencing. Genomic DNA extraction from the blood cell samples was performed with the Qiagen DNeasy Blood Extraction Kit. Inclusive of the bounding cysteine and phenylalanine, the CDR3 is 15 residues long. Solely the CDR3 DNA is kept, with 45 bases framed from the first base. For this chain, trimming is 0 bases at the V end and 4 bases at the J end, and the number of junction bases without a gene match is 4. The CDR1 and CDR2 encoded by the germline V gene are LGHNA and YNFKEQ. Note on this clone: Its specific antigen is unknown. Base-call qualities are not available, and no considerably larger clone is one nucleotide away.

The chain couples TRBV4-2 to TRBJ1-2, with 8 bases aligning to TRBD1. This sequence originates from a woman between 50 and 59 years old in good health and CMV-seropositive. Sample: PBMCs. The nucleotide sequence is TGTGCCAGCAGCCAAGATGCGGGACAGGTCTATGGCTACACCTTC. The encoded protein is CASSQDAGQVYGYTF.